This TCR beta chain originates from a study of blood T cell repertoires in COVID-19. Study context: PBMCs, B-cell-depleted T cells, or T cells were the source of the cDNA or gDNA that made up the material.

There are 14 residues in the CDR3. V was clipped by 0 bases and J by 2 bases, with 8 bases between them. Germline V gives CDR1 SGHRS, CDR2 YFSETQ. Under the authors' procedure: Using reference gene primer amplification, nucleated cell counts were estimated. Sequencing was performed with immunoSEQ multiplex PCR; in TCRdb, only in-frame clones are kept and a portion is missing. That table is the source of V, J and clone size, and D and trimming were worked out from the DNA. The sample carries about 260,000 clones, around 80% recorded once. This clone was observed a single time. The receptor was derived from a man aged 55 to 70 with acute or convalescent COVID-19. Sequencing was done on a sample of peripheral blood. The chain employs TRBV5-1 and TRBJ2-5; maybe TRBD1 (5 bases). The CDR3 sequence is CASSLAGRQETQYF. The CDR3 DNA follows: TGCGCCAGCAGCTTGGCAGGGCGGCAAGAGACCCAGTACTTC. The full variable domain, completed using reference TRBV5-1 and TRBJ2-5, is KAGVTQTPRYLIKTRGQQVTLSCSPISGHRSVSWYQQTPGQGLQFLFEYFSETQRNKGNFPGRFSGRQFSNSRSEMNVSTLELGDSALYLCASSLAGRQETQYFGPGTRLLVL.